Detailed here is one T cell receptor beta chain. Its cognate antigen has yet to be identified. Base qualities are missing; no much larger clone stands one base away. CDR1 and CDR2 (SGHVS, FNYEAQ) derive from the germline V gene. Measured from the cysteine to the phenylalanine, the CDR3 is 17 residues long. Just the 51-base CDR3 DNA is kept, in frame starting at base 1. V gives up 1 base and J gives up 1 base, and the segment between their germline ends measures 11 bases. This specimen belongs to a study of blood T cell repertoires in COVID-19 (dated by TCRdb to 2020 to 2022). Describing the broader study: Collaborator samples came from the United States, Italy and Spain and covered acute and convalescent phases of COVID-19. The repertoires were made available in a free public database intended to serve as a resource for research on the immune response to SARS-CoV-2. Subjects who had been exposed to COVID-19, were actively infected with it, or had recovered from it provided the deeply sampled blood TCRbeta repertoires that made up the dataset. The prospective study material was composed of cDNA or gDNA derived from T cells, B-cell-depleted T cells, or PBMCs. The samples were drawn from the first 160 participants of the ongoing ImmuneRACE study and from under 1,500 subjects provided by 6 global collaborators. Where available, HLA class I and class II types were obtained from metadata supplied by the sample provider rather than from assay-based typing. Sample metadata almost always included a de-identified subject ID, COVID-19 status, age in years and sex.

The immunoSEQ Assay, a bias-controlled multiplex PCR, was used to amplify TCRbeta CDR3 regions from genomic DNA. As for the authors' bioinformatics: The number of nucleated cells in each sample was estimated by amplification of reference gene primers within the assay. To quantify the absolute abundance of each unique TCRbeta CDR3 rearrangement, sequence reads were collapsed and filtered. For each sample, productive Simpson clonality was calculated as the square root of Simpson's diversity index over productive rearrangements. This immuneACCESS table, as held by TCRdb, lists in-frame sequences with V and J called but not all clones. Of the missing ones, under half trace to an unresolved V gene in checked studies; the others have no known cause. The DNA was the basis for D and trimming; V, J and clone size are from that table. This sample has roughly 55,000 clones in its table, and about 82% of those were observed once. The ten largest clones add up to approximately 10% of the sample.

Collaborating institutions collected whole blood in K2EDTA tubes following their own protocols. For TCRbeta analysis, collaborator samples were shipped as frozen whole blood, as isolated PBMCs, or as DNA extracted from either sample type. The paper's findings and limits, for the study overall: How much clinical and demographic metadata was included differed by source and by participant, and the metadata was provided uncurated.

The rearrangement combines TRBV7-6 with TRBJ2-6; D gene: possibly TRBD2, on 6 matching bases. Input material: peripheral blood. The TCR originated in a man between 65 and 85 years old with active COVID-19. The CDR3: CASSLGSRGSGANVLTF. The nucleotide sequence is given as TGTGCCAGCAGCTTAGGCTCACGGGGGTCTGGGGCCAACGTCCTGACTTTC.